Sequencing of this TCR beta chain was carried out in a study of blood T cell repertoires in COVID-19. Recruits, aged about 18 to 100 years, lived in 24 US areas. Recovered participants had two consecutive negative NP/OP PCR tests, healthcare professional clearance, or symptom resolution. Clones were read by immunoSEQ multiplex PCR, and TCRdb kept only the in-frame ones, dropping some. The sample holds more than 200,000 clones, around 88% seen once. The CDR3 extends over 14 amino acids. From germline, CDR1 is SGHAT and CDR2 FQNNGV. V shed 2 bases and J shed 4 bases, with 9 bases lying between them. The chain uses TRBV11-2 and TRBJ1-3; D is ambiguous. The source of this sequence is a woman between 25 and 40 years old who had recovered from COVID-19. The sequenced sample consisted of PBMCs or T cells enriched from blood (not recorded which). The CDR3 sequence: CASSLQRSGNTIYF. CDR3 sequence (DNA): TGTGCCAGCAGCTTACAGAGGTCCGGAAACACCATATATTTT.